This paragraph covers one T cell receptor (beta chain) sequence. The sample is drawn from a study of shared T cell receptors in the human thymus. Clones were sequenced by immunoSEQ multiplex PCR, and TCRdb holds only the in-frame ones, with some missing. The table lists hundreds of thousands of clones, 75% to 85% of them singletons, with roughly 0.013% in the top ten. Per germline, CDR1 SEHNR and CDR2 FQNEAQ (reference sequence). The CDR3 has 16 residues. V was trimmed by 0 bases and J by 0 bases, leaving 12 bases between them. The same data also contributed to another study, on human thymus T cells. From that report: Resections that were taken during corrective heart surgery supplied the thymus tissue. Thymic as well as blood repertoires seemed to favor certain V and J genes unevenly. Thymic repertoires overlap heavily among unrelated individuals, related research has reported.

The origin of this receptor is a boy under two years old with a congenital heart defect. This chain uses TRBV7-9 with TRBJ2-7; tentatively, D is TRBD1 (6 bases). Material for sequencing was thymocytes. Written as DNA, the CDR3 is TGTGCCAGCAGCTTAGCGGACAGCCACCTCTCCTACGAGCAGTACTTC. The encoded protein is CASSLADSHLSYEQYF.